What follows are 16 T cell receptor beta chains derived from one specimen sequenced in a study of cytomegalovirus exposure and HLA in healthy donors. PCR used 60 Vbeta primers and 13 Jbeta primers. TCRdb's table, derived via immunoSEQ multiplex PCR, lists solely in-frame clones and lacks some. The table has 52,000 or so clones, roughly 81% seen once; the top ten hold about 3%. The sequenced sample consisted of PBMCs. Source of these receptors: a woman in her 40s in good health and CMV-seropositive.

The chain is built from TRBV28 and TRBJ2-7, with 7 bases that match TRBD2. The CDR3 extends over 12 amino acids. With V trimmed by 8 bases and J by 5 bases, 6 bases remained unmatched. Germline loops: CDR1 MDHEN, CDR2 SYDVKM. This CDR3 is CASGGVGDEQYF. The CDR3 nucleotides read TGTGCCAGCGGGGGGGTAGGGGACGAGCAGTACTTC.

This clone showed up just once. This rearrangement joins TRBV19 to TRBJ2-1, with TRBD2 matching over 7 bases. CDR1 LNHDA and CDR2 SQIVND come from the germline V gene (reference sequence). This CDR3 is 13 amino acids long. J gave up 11 bases and V 3 bases, and 7 bases lay outside the gene matches. This chain's CDR3 is CASSIDPSGQQFF. Here the CDR3 DNA reads TGTGCCAGTAGTATCGATCCTAGCGGACAGCAGTTCTTC.

The CDR3 bases are TGTGCCAGCAGGAGCTCCCTCACAGTTGAAGCTTTCTTT. It is translated as CASRSSLTVEAFF. This sequence joins TRBV27 and TRBJ1-1; no reliable D call. The length of the CDR3 is 13 residues. Looked up from germline, CDR1 is MNHEY and CDR2 is SMNVEV (reference sequence). V gave up 6 bases and J gave up 7 bases, with 15 bases separating them.

This clone has just one count. J is TRBJ1-4 and V is TRBV19; 7 nucleotides line up with TRBD1. With V trimmed by 5 bases and J by 6 bases, 12 bases remained unmatched. Per the germline V gene, CDR1 is LNHDA and CDR2 is SQIVND (reference sequence). The CDR3 contains 16 residues. The DNA of the CDR3 is TGTGCCAGTAGTCCCTCCACAGGGGCCCGACATGAAAAACTGTTTTTT. Translating gives CASSPSTGARHEKLFF.

This clone has only a few counts. In DNA, the CDR3 is TGTGCCAGCAGTGAAATCTCAGAACTGTTTTTT. Translation: CASSEISELFF. The chain is built from TRBV6-1 and TRBJ1-4; D remains unclear. The germline V and J ends were trimmed by 2 bases and 12 bases, with 7 bases remaining between them. This CDR3 region has 11 residues. The germline CDR1 and CDR2 sequences are MNHNS and SASEGT.

This rearrangement joins TRBV10-3 to TRBJ2-3, with TRBD2 identical over 10 bases. The germline gives CDR1 ENHRY, CDR2 SYGVKD. The CDR3 loop spans 15 amino acids. V dropped 6 bases and J dropped 1; count of bases not matched to a gene: 4. CDR3 sequence reads: CAIRKGLAGTDTQYF. CDR3 coding DNA: TGTGCCATCAGGAAAGGACTAGCGGGCACAGATACGCAGTATTTT.

V usage is TRBV19 and J usage is TRBJ2-2; TRBD1 matches 7 bases. CDR3 length equals 14 residues. The germline gives CDR1 LNHDA, CDR2 SQIVND (reference sequence). V shed 4 bases, J shed 4 bases, and the junction held 3 bases outside the gene matches. CDR3 amino acids: CASSTRQGTGELFF. CDR3 in DNA: TGTGCCAGTAGTACCCGACAGGGCACCGGGGAGCTGTTTTTT.

The chain combines TRBV5-4 with TRBJ2-5; TRBD2 agrees at 7 bases. The CDR3 is 16 residues long. Trimming cost V 0 bases and J 5 bases; bases outside gene matches: 10. The V gene's germline CDR1 is SGHNT and CDR2 YYREEE (reference sequence). In DNA, the CDR3 is TGTGCCAGCAGCTTGGCGGGGGGTTTGATTATGGAGACCCAGTACTTC. It is translated as CASSLAGGLIMETQYF.

The genes are TRBV4-3 and TRBJ1-2; D unresolved. The V gene lost 8 bases and the J gene lost 5 bases, with 12 bases spanning the gap. This CDR3 spans 12 amino acids. The germline CDR1 and CDR2 sequences are LGHNA and YSLEER. The CDR3 loop is CASRGPGYGYTF. The DNA of the CDR3 is TGCGCCAGCCGTGGGCCAGGTTATGGCTACACCTTC.

The chain employs TRBV30 and TRBJ1-6; possible D gene TRBD1, 5 bases. With 5 bases removed from V and 9 bases from J, the gap between germline ends came to 14 bases. CDR1 GTSNPN and CDR2 SVGIG come from the germline V gene (reference sequence). This CDR3 is 13 amino acids long. The chain's CDR3 is CAWSPEGTSPLHF. Here the CDR3 DNA reads TGTGCCTGGTCACCGGAGGGGACTTCACCCCTCCACTTT.

The J gene is TRBJ2-1, the V gene TRBV5-4, with 11 bases that match TRBD2. Looked up from germline, CDR1 is SGHNT and CDR2 is YYREEE (reference sequence). Trimming took 1 base from V and 5 from J; bases not matched to a gene: 11. CDR3 length equals 18 residues. The CDR3 loop is CASSLLLAGGARNNEQFF. In DNA, the CDR3 is TGTGCCAGCAGCTTGCTGCTAGCGGGGGGCGCGCGGAACAATGAGCAGTTCTTC.

The chain couples TRBV29-1 to TRBJ2-1, with 11 nucleotides matching TRBD1. CDR1 and CDR2 (germline): SQVTM, ANQGSEA. The junction had 5 bases not matched to a gene; V was cut back by 6 bases and J by 7 bases. This CDR3 is 13 amino acids long. CDR3 in DNA: TGCAGCGTGGCCCGGGACAGGGGGAATGAGCAGTTCTTC. This codes for CSVARDRGNEQFF.

This clone has a handful of counts. V usage is TRBV10-2 and J usage is TRBJ1-5, with D maybe TRBD1 (5 bases). Per germline, CDR1 WSHSY and CDR2 SAAADI. The CDR3 runs 15 residues. V shed 4 bases and J shed 6 bases, with 16 bases lying between them. This CDR3 is CASSGERGSLQPQHF. The CDR3 DNA reads as TGCGCCAGCAGTGGGGAAAGGGGATCCCTTCAGCCCCAGCATTTT.

The J gene is TRBJ2-7, the V gene TRBV30, with D perhaps matching TRBD1 (5 bases). In germline, CDR1 is GTSNPN, CDR2 SVGIG (reference sequence). Trimming took 1 base from V and 5 from J, leaving 21 bases between them. This CDR3 is built from 16 residues. The CDR3 region has the DNA TGTGCCTGGAGTGCTATGAGGTCCAAGGGGTCCCACGAGCAGTACTTC. Encoded protein: CAWSAMRSKGSHEQYF.

The V call is TRBV27, the J call TRBJ2-7; D is undetermined. The CDR3 is 14 amino acids. The germline V gene has CDR1 MNHEY and CDR2 SMNVEV (reference sequence). Between the trimmed V and J ends, which lost 0 bases and 3 bases, there was a span of 9 bases. The CDR3 loop is CASSLSIGFYEQYF. CDR3 nucleotide sequence: TGTGCCAGCAGTTTATCGATCGGGTTCTACGAGCAGTACTTC.

The rearrangement links TRBV2 to TRBJ2-5; D call uncertain. Trimming removed 8 bases from V and 1 base from J, with 14 bases in between. The CDR3 has 14 amino acids. The V gene's germline CDR1 is SNHLY and CDR2 FYNNEI. The CDR3 bases are TGTGCCAGCCATTTCACAGAAAGCCAAGAGACCCAGTACTTC. This gives the protein CASHFTESQETQYF.